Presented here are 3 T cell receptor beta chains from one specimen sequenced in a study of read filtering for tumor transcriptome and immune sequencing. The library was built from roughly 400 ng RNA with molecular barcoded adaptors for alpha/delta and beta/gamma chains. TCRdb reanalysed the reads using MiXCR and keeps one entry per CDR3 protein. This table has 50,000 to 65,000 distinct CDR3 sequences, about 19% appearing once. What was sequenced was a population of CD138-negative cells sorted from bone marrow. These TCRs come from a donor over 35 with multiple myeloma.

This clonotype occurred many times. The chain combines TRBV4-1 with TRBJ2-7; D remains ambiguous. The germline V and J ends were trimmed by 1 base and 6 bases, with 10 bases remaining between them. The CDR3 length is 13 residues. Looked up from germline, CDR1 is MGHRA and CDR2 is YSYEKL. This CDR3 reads CASSQVFDLEQYF. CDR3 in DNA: TGCGCCAGCAGCCAAGTTTTTGACCTCGAGCAGTACTTC.

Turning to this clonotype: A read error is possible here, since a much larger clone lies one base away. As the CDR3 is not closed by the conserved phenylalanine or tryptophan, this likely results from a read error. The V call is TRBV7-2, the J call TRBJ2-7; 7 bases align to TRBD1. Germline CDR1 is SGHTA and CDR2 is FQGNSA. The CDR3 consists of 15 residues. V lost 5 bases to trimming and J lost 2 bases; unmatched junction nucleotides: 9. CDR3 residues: CASSKGTGTAYEQYS. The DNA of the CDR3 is TGTGCCAGCAGCAAAGGAACCGGGACAGCCTACGAGCAGTACTCC.

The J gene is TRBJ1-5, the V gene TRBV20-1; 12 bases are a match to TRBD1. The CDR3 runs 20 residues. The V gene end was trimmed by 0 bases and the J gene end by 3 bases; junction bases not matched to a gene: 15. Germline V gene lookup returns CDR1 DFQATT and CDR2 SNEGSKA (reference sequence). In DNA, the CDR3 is TGCAGTGCTAGAGATTCTGGCTCCCCGGGACAGGGGGCTGCCAATCAGCCCCAGCATTTT. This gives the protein CSARDSGSPGQGAANQPQHF.